This TCR beta chain was obtained from a study of T cell repertoires in cytomegalovirus infection. Whole-study context: The public TCR beta signatures pointed to both CMV infection and matching HLA type. Findings and limits, study-wide: HLA-C-restricted CMV-specific TCR beta clonotypes were dominant in the ex vivo response. Carriers of CMV and the relevant HLA type were discriminated by public TCR beta frequency.

There are 16 residues in the CDR3. The V end lost 2 bases, the J end lost 3 bases, and 16 bases lay between the germline ends. Germline lookup yields CDR1 KGHSH and CDR2 LQKENI. TCRdb processed the reads anew with MiXCR; each CDR3 protein has one entry. The table has approximately 750,000 distinct CDR3 sequences, about a third seen once; the top ten hold more than 2.5%. Notes on this clonotype: Its antigen is still unknown.

Specimen: PBMCs. The sequence derives from a human donor in good health (CMV status not recorded). Some clones in this sample may be carry-over from other donors' samples. The chain has TRBV18 and TRBJ1-2, with D uncertain. The CDR3 is CASSPLSQPLDYGYTF. The DNA of the CDR3 is TGTGCCAGCTCACCATTGAGCCAGCCGCTCGACTATGGCTACACCTTC.